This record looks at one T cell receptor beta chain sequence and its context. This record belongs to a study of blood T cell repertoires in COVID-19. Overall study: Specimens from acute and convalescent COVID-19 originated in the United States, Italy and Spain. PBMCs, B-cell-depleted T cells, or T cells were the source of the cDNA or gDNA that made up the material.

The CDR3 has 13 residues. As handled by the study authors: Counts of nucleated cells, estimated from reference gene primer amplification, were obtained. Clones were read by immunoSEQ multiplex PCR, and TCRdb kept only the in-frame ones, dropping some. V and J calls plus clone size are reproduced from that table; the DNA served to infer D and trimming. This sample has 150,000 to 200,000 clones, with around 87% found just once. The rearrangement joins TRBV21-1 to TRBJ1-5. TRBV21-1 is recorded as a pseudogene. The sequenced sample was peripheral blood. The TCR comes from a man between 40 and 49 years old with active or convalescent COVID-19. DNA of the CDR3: TGTGCCAGCAGCAAAGTGCGGGCTCAGCCCCAGCATTTT. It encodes CASSKVRAQPQHF.